This entry is about one T cell receptor (beta chain). The antigen is unknown. Per the germline V gene, CDR1 is MGHDK and CDR2 is SYGVNS. The CDR3 is 12 amino acids. The V and J ends lost 3 bases and 4 bases respectively, with 6 bases between them. The data belong to a study of T cells after yellow fever vaccination. For TCR, cDNA came from 5'RACE template switching, which added a universal primer site and UMIs. A single record per CDR3 protein comes from TCRdb applying MiXCR to the 5' RACE reads. The sample has more than 450,000 distinct CDR3 sequences, about a fifth seen once. Study results and caveats: Peak timing came faster in the weaker secondary response, day 5 versus 15. One caveat is that FACS-sorted repertoires could contain abundant clonotypes contaminating from the bulk population.

This material consisted of PBMCs, taken roughly 23 days after the first yellow fever vaccination. The source of this sequence is a man aged 18 to 29 who received the YFV17D yellow fever vaccine. The chain links TRBV25-1 to TRBJ2-5; D uncertain. The CDR3 DNA reads as TGTGCCAGCAGTGACCCGGTAGAGACCCAGTACTTC. As protein: CASSDPVETQYF.